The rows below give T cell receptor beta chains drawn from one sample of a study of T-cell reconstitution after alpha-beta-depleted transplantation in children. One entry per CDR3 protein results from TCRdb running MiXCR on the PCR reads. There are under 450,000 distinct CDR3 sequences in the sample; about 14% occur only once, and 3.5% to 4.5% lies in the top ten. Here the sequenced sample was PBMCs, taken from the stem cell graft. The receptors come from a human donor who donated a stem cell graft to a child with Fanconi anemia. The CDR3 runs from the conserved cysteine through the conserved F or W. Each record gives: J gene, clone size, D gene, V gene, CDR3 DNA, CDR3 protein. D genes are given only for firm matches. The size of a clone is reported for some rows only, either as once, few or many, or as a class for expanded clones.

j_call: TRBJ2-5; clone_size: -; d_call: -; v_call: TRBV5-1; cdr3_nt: TGCGCCAGCAGCACCCGCGCAGACCAAGAGACCCAGTACTTC; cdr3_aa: CASSTRADQETQYF
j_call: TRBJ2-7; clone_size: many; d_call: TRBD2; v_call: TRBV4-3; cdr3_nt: TGCGCCAGCAGCCAAGGAGTAGCGGGGACCTACGAGCAGTACTTC; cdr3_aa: CASSQGVAGTYEQYF
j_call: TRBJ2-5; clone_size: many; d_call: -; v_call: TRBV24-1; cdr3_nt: TGTGCCACCAGTGATTCGGGATACCAAGAGACCCAGTACTTC; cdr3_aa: CATSDSGYQETQYF
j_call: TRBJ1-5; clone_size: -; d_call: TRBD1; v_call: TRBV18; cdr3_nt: TGTGCCAGCTCACCACCGTATAGGGGACAGGGATACAATCAGCCCCAGCATTTT; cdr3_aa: CASSPPYRGQGYNQPQHF
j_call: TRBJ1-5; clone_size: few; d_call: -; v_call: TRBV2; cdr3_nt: TGTGCCAGCTGTTTTAGTAATCAGCCCCAGCATTTT; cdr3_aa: CASCFSNQPQHF
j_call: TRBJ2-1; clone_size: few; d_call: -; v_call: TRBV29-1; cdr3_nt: TGCAGCGTTGAGCCGTTAACAGAGGGCGGGTTTGGGCAGTTCTTC; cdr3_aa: CSVEPLTEGGFGQFF
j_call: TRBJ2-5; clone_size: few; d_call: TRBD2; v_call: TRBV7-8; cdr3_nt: TGTGCCAGCAGCTTAGCGAGGGATAGCGGGGGGCGACTAGGGGAGACCCAGTACTTC; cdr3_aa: CASSLARDSGGRLGETQYF
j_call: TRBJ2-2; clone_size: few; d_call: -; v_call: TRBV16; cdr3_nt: TGTGCCAGCAGCCAATCGATAGGGTACACCGGGGAGCTGTTTTTT; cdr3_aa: CASSQSIGYTGELFF
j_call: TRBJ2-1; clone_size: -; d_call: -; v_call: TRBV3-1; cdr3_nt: TGTGCCAGCAGCCAACCCTCGAAGGTTGAGCAGTTCTTC; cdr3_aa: CASSQPSKVEQFF
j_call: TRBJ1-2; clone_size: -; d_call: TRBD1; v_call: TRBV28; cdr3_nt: TGTGCCAGCAGCCCCCGATACAGGGGAATCTATGGCTACACCTTC; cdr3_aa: CASSPRYRGIYGYTF
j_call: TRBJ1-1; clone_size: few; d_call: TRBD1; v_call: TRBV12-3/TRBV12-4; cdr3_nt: TGTGCCAGCAGTTTTACAGGGGATTATACTGAAGCTTTCTTT; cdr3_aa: CASSFTGDYTEAFF
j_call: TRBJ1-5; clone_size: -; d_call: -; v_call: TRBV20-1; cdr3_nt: TGCTGTGCTAGAGTATCACAGACAGGCCTTTATAGCAATCAGCCCCAGCATTTT; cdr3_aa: CCARVSQTGLYSNQPQHF
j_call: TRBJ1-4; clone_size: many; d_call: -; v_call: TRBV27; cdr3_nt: TGTGCCAGCAGTTCCTCTTACAATGAAAAACTGTTTTTT; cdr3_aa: CASSSSYNEKLFF
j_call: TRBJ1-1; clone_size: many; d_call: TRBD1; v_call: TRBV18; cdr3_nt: TGTGCCAGCTCACCCAGACAGGGGACCATGAACACTGAAGCTTTCTTT; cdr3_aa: CASSPRQGTMNTEAFF